This TCR beta chain was sequenced in a study of T cells in Graves' hyperthyroidism and ophthalmopathy. Study results and limitations: Also found in blood were most expanded thyroid clonotypes above 0.001.

Amplification of TCR beta CDR3 regions was performed using RNA transcripts as template. A first-round RT-PCR of the TCR CDR3 used the HTBI primer set. TCRdb reprocessed the multiplex PCR reads via MiXCR and lists one record per CDR3 protein. The repertoire holds roughly 400,000 distinct CDR3 sequences, approximately 14% seen once, with roughly 25% in the top ten. In the case of this clonotype: Its antigen is unidentified. A read error may explain this, as a much larger clone is one base away. Since no conserved phenylalanine or tryptophan closes the CDR3, a read error is the likely cause.

Sequenced: blood. This clonotype originated in a young woman with Graves' hyperthyroidism that later progressed to Graves' ophthalmopathy.

The CDR3 region has the DNA TGTGCCAGTAGTACAGGGGTTGGTTACGAGCAGTACTCC. Translated: CASSTGVGYEQYS. The V gene is TRBV19, the J gene TRBJ2-7; perhaps TRBD1 as D (6 bases). CDR1 is LNHDA and CDR2 is SQIVND in the germline V gene (reference sequence). Trimming took off 4 bases at V and 4 bases at J, with 11 bases between the two ends. The CDR3 length is 13 residues.